The table lists the clone carrying this TCR beta chain with a few counts. Its antigen remains unknown. The PCR made use of 60 Vbeta and 13 Jbeta primers. The assay was immunoSEQ multiplex PCR, and TCRdb's table has in-frame clones only and misses some. The sample lists about 140,000 clones, approximately 80% occurring once. The data were taken from a study of cytomegalovirus exposure and HLA in healthy donors. The study, taken as a whole, reports: A later analysis linked a missense variant in DCLRE1C to the trimming of TCR beta V and J genes.

This clonotype was sampled from a man in his thirties or forties in good health and CMV-seronegative. Sequenced input: PBMCs.

The CDR3 region has the DNA TGCGCCAGCAGCTTGGAGCGGGGGGCGGGTGGCTACACCTTC. It is translated as CASSLERGAGGYTF. J is TRBJ1-2 and V is TRBV5-1; a weak D match, TRBD1 (6 bases). V was shortened by 0 bases and J by 7 bases, with 13 bases between the two germline ends. This CDR3 has 14 amino acids. Germline CDR1 reads SGHRS; CDR2 reads YFSETQ.